This TCR beta chain was observed in a study of OX40 agonist ivuxolimab in advanced cancers. Study background: Patients assigned to dose escalation were diagnosed with hepatocellular carcinoma, melanoma, renal cell or head and neck cancer. General study findings and limits: Expanded peripheral T cell antigen specificity was not determined. Dosing at 0.1 to 3.0 mg/kg was accompanied by clonal expansion of CD4+ and CD8+ blood T cells by week 6. At 0.1-3.0 mg/kg, partial responders had clonal expansion among the lowest observed.

Trimming left V 6 bases short and J 6 bases short, with 20 bases between. This CDR3 spans 15 amino acids. Germline loops: CDR1 SNHLY, CDR2 FYNNEI. Assay used: immunoSEQ multiplex PCR; TCRdb lists only in-frame clones, some missing. Of about 67,000 clones listed, 90% to 95% are singletons. A note on this clone: Its target is unknown.

The starting material was CD4+ or CD8+ T cells sorted from blood, obtained in a trial of the OX40 agonist ivuxolimab. This receptor was obtained from an adult with an advanced solid tumor such as melanoma, head and neck, liver or kidney cancer. This chain links TRBV2 with TRBJ2-5; possible D gene TRBD1, 6 bases. The CDR3 nucleotides read TGTGCCAGCAGCACGGGACAAACGACAACGAAGACCCAGTACTTC. Amino acids: CASSTGQTTTKTQYF. Using reference TRBV2 and TRBJ2-5 for the parts outside the CDR3, the full variable domain is EPEVTQTPSHQVTQMGQEVILRCVPISNHLYFYWYRQILGQKVEFLVSFYNNEISEKSEIFDDQFSVERPDGSNFTLKIRSTKLEDSAMYFCASSTGQTTTKTQYFGPGTRLLVL.